Listed below are T cell receptor beta chains from one sample, sequenced in a study of identical twins. TCRdb reprocessed the 5' RACE reads via MiXCR and lists one record per CDR3 protein. The repertoire holds 220,000 or so distinct CDR3 sequences, with around 7% as singletons. The same sample was also used in a study of yellow fever vaccine responses in identical twins.

Input material: memory (CD45RO+) T cells sorted from blood. All receptors derive from a woman between 18 and 29 years old in good health. The CDR3 runs from the conserved cysteine through the conserved F or W. D genes are given only for firm matches. Part of the rows lack a size; the others show once, few, many or a class for expanded clones.

clone_size j_call d_call v_call cdr3_length cdr3_nt cdr3_aa
many TRBJ2-7 NA TRBV6-5 18 TGTGCCAGCAGTTACTCGGATGGGCCGTCCCTAAGCTCCTACGAGCAGTACTTC CASSYSDGPSLSSYEQYF
NA TRBJ1-2 TRBD1 TRBV7-2 15 TGTGCCAGCAGCCTCCGGGACAGGGGAGGCTATGGCTACACCTTC CASSLRDRGGYGYTF
NA TRBJ2-3 NA TRBV5-1 13 TGCGCCAGCAGCTTGGAGGGACTAGATACGCAGTATTTT CASSLEGLDTQYF
few TRBJ2-1 TRBD2 TRBV11-3 17 TGTGCCAGCAGCCGAGAGACTAGCGGGACTGGTTACAATGAGCAGTTCTTC CASSRETSGTGYNEQFF
NA TRBJ1-4 NA TRBV20-1 13 TGCAGTGCTTTGGACTTTAAATGGGAAAAACTGTTTTTT CSALDFKWEKLFF
NA TRBJ2-4 NA TRBV19 18 TGTGCCAGTACCCCGGCGGGACCGTCAGAGGGGACCAAAAACATTCAGTACTTC CASTPAGPSEGTKNIQYF
few TRBJ2-6 NA TRBV6-1 18 TGTGCCAGCACCTCCCGGGGGAAAGGGTTCTCTGGGGCCAACGTCCTGACTTTC CASTSRGKGFSGANVLTF
few TRBJ2-2 TRBD2 TRBV7-2 16 TGTGCCAGCAGCACCACGCTAGCGGGGGGAACCGGGGAGCTGTTTTTT CASSTTLAGGTGELFF
many TRBJ1-3 NA TRBV12-3/TRBV12-4 15 TGTGCCAGCAGTTTAGGTAGTAGTGCTGGAAACACCATATATTTT CASSLGSSAGNTIYF
NA TRBJ2-2 TRBD1 TRBV5-1 15 TGCGCCAGCAGTACAGGGGCCGTGAACACCGGGGAGCTGTTTTTT CASSTGAVNTGELFF
few TRBJ2-7 TRBD1 TRBV28 13 TGTGCCAGCAGGAGACAGGGGGCGCGGGAGCAGTACTTC CASRRQGAREQYF
many TRBJ1-2 NA TRBV14 15 TGTGCCAGCAGCCGTACAGGGAAGGGACCTTATGGCTACACCTTC CASSRTGKGPYGYTF
many TRBJ2-3 TRBD2 TRBV5-1 16 TGCGCCAGCAGCTTGGCCCTAGCGGGGGGTAGTGATACGCAGTATTTT CASSLALAGGSDTQYF
many TRBJ2-5 TRBD2 TRBV4-2 16 TGTGCCAGCAGCAGCACTAGCGGGAGACCTCAAGAGACCCAGTACTTC CASSSTSGRPQETQYF
NA TRBJ2-1 TRBD2 TRBV3-1 15 TGTGCCAGCACCCAATGGGCCTGGGGGGGGAATGAGCAGTTCTTC CASTQWAWGGNEQFF
few TRBJ2-1 NA TRBV7-6 15 TGTGCCAGCAGCTTAGGGGGGCCGACCTACAATGAGCAGTTCTTC CASSLGGPTYNEQFF
many TRBJ2-7 NA TRBV10-2 11 TGCGCCAGCGCTACCGCCCACGAGCAGTACTTC CASATAHEQYF
NA TRBJ2-4 NA TRBV3-1 17 TGTGCCAGCAGCCAAGAGAGTAGAGGTTTTGCCAAAAACATTCAGTACTTC CASSQESRGFAKNIQYF
NA TRBJ2-3 NA TRBV7-9 16 TGTGCCAGCACCCTAGAGGGGGGGCGCCTTTCAGATACGCAGTATTTT CASTLEGGRLSDTQYF
NA TRBJ2-1 NA TRBV20-1 12 TGCAGTGCCGCAGACCCTACTAATGAGCAGTTCTTC CSAADPTNEQFF
many TRBJ1-1 NA TRBV24-1 11 TGTGCCACAAAAAGGAACACTGAAGCTTTCTTT CATKRNTEAFF
NA TRBJ2-1 NA TRBV27 13 TGTGCCAGCAGACAGGACCAAGGGCATGAGCAGTTCTTC CASRQDQGHEQFF
few TRBJ2-2 NA TRBV24-1 14 TGTGCCACCAGCCGACAGGGAGGTACCGGGGAGCTGTTTTTT CATSRQGGTGELFF
few TRBJ2-3 NA TRBV6-1 15 TGTGCCAGCAGAGTGGGGCCAACCGGTGGAGATACGCAGTATTTT CASRVGPTGGDTQYF
few TRBJ2-3 NA TRBV20-1 13 TGCAGTGCTAGCCTGGGCAGGACAGATACGCAGTATTTT CSASLGRTDTQYF
many TRBJ2-1 TRBD2 TRBV28 19 TGTGCCAGCAGTTTGTTCGGGGGAAACGGGGGGAGCTCCTACAATGAGCAGTTCTTC CASSLFGGNGGSSYNEQFF
NA TRBJ2-1 NA TRBV24-1 15 TGTGCCACCAGTGAAAAGGGTGGGAGAAGCAATGAGCAGTTCTTC CATSEKGGRSNEQFF